Listed here are 6 T cell receptor beta chains from one sample, sequenced in a study of beta chain features in type 1 diabetes (dated by TCRdb to 2017 to 2018). General study outcomes and caveats: In all four CD4+ subsets, TCRB CDR3 length was moderately but significantly shorter in type 1 diabetes patients.

These TCRs' antigens remain unknown. The library was prepared using the immunoSEQ multiplex PCR assay. The High Capacity cDNA Reverse Transcription Kit was used to reverse transcribe all of the isolated RNA, meaning that expressed TCRB transcripts were what got sequenced. Here the immuneACCESS table is served through TCRdb, limited to in-frame sequences with V and J called. Missing clones are a known gap in these copies; in checked studies unresolved V genes cover under half, and the rest lacks a known reason. This sample comprises 160,000 or so clones, roughly 10% of them detected only once. Of the sample, 0.65% to 0.9% falls within the top ten clones. Sequencing was done on a sample of central memory CD4+ T cells from blood. The receptors stem from a young woman with type 1 diabetes.

This clone was found a few times. The chain joins TRBV7-2 to TRBJ2-3; D possibly corresponds to TRBD2 (5 bases). Germline assignment: CDR1 SGHTA and CDR2 FQGNSA. This CDR3 is built from 15 residues. The germline V and J ends were trimmed by 1 base and 3 bases, with 11 bases remaining between them. This chain's CDR3 is CASSLDGVETDTQYF. The DNA of the CDR3 is TGTGCCAGCAGCTTAGACGGGGTTGAGACAGATACGCAGTATTTT.

This chain uses TRBV5-1 with TRBJ2-7, with 8 positions matching TRBD2. There are 12 residues in the CDR3. J lost 7 bases, V lost 4 bases, and 4 bases had no gene match. Per germline, CDR1 SGHRS and CDR2 YFSETQ. The CDR3 spells CASSEAGEEQYF. CDR3 sequence (DNA): TGCGCCAGCAGCGAAGCGGGAGAGGAGCAGTACTTC.

The CDR3 here is CASDGFGSGYNEQFF. CDR3 nucleotide sequence: TGTGCCAGCGACGGGTTCGGATCGGGCTACAATGAGCAGTTCTTC. The rearrangement joins TRBV21-1 to TRBJ2-1; the table gives TRBD2 as D, unverified against the DNA. TRBV21-1 is assigned pseudogene status. This CDR3 has 15 residues.

This chain joins TRBV2 and TRBJ2-3, with 7 bases fitting TRBD2. There are 15 residues in the CDR3. CDR1 is SNHLY, CDR2 FYNNEI, per germline. V shed 3 bases and J 6 bases; nucleotides not matched to a gene: 9. The chain's CDR3 is CASSETSLAGDTQYF. The DNA of the CDR3 is TGTGCCAGCAGTGAGACTAGCCTAGCCGGGGATACGCAGTATTTT.

The rearrangement uses TRBV11-2 and TRBJ2-2; 11 nucleotides align to TRBD2. The CDR3 consists of 15 residues. V shed 7 bases, J shed 7 bases, and the junction held 8 bases outside the gene matches. Germline V gives CDR1 SGHAT, CDR2 FQNNGV. The DNA of the CDR3 is TGTGCCAGCATCGCGACTAGCGGGGAGGTCGGGGAGCTGTTTTTT. It encodes CASIATSGEVGELFF.

This clone was seen more than once but under ten times. The chain recombines TRBV28 with TRBJ2-7; 12 bases agree with TRBD2. The CDR3 has 17 amino acids. V trimming: 3 bases; J trimming: 6 bases; junction bases outside the gene matches: 12. Germline CDR1 MDHEN, CDR2 SYDVKM. The CDR3 loop reads CASSFSLTSGSLSEQYF. The DNA of the CDR3 is TGTGCCAGCAGTTTTTCCCTGACTAGCGGGAGTCTCTCCGAGCAGTACTTC.